This TCR beta chain was sequenced in a study of blood T cell repertoires in COVID-19. Assay used: immunoSEQ multiplex PCR; TCRdb lists only in-frame clones, some missing. The sample shows 250,000 to 350,000 clones, nearly 90% of them seen only once. This CDR3 is 15 amino acids long. The germline V gene encodes CDR1 MNHEY and CDR2 SMNVEV (reference sequence). The V gene end was trimmed by 6 bases and the J gene end by 0 bases; junction bases not matched to a gene: 2. The chain is built from TRBV27 and TRBJ2-3; the match to TRBD2 covers 11 bases. The origin of this receptor is a woman in her thirties who had recovered from COVID-19. The specimen sequenced was PBMCs or T cells enriched from blood (not recorded which). The CDR3 protein is CASRGLAGSTDTQYF. CDR3 sequence (DNA): TGTGCCAGCAGAGGACTAGCGGGCAGCACAGATACGCAGTATTTT.